The rows below give T cell receptor beta chains drawn from one sample of a study of CD8 T cells in ankylosing spondylitis. TCRdb analysed the 5' RACE reads with MiXCR anew, one entry per CDR3 protein. The repertoire includes about 110,000 distinct CDR3 sequences, less than 25% of them detected once, and approximately 13% sits in the top ten. The specimen was synovial fluid, either unsorted or a sorted T cell fraction (not recorded which). The receptor set was obtained from a male donor with ankylosing spondylitis. Both conserved end residues are part of each CDR3. Each record gives: clone size, CDR3 length, D gene, J gene, V gene, CDR3 protein, CDR3 DNA. D genes are given only for firm matches. Rows give clone size only sometimes, using once, few, many, or a class for an expanded clone.

clone size: -
CDR3 length: 14
D gene: -
J gene: TRBJ2-5
V gene: TRBV7-8
CDR3 protein: CASSPSHPQETQYF
CDR3 DNA: TGTGCCAGCAGCCCTAGCCATCCTCAAGAGACCCAGTACTTC

clone size: few
CDR3 length: 11
D gene: -
J gene: TRBJ1-2
V gene: TRBV6-1
CDR3 protein: CASTFRYGYTF
CDR3 DNA: TGTGCCAGCACTTTTCGCTATGGCTACACCTTC

clone size: few
CDR3 length: 18
D gene: TRBD1
J gene: TRBJ1-6
V gene: TRBV4-2
CDR3 protein: CASSQVGDRGPYNSPLHF
CDR3 DNA: TGTGCCAGCAGCCAAGTGGGGGACAGGGGTCCTTATAATTCACCCCTCCACTTT

clone size: many
CDR3 length: 12
D gene: -
J gene: TRBJ2-5
V gene: TRBV4-1
CDR3 protein: CASSQPMETQYF
CDR3 DNA: TGCGCCAGCAGCCAACCCATGGAGACCCAGTACTTC

clone size: few
CDR3 length: 14
D gene: -
J gene: TRBJ2-3
V gene: TRBV7-9
CDR3 protein: CASSDTQGFATQYF
CDR3 DNA: TGTGCCAGCAGCGACACACAGGGTTTCGCTACGCAGTATTTT

clone size: -
CDR3 length: 13
D gene: -
J gene: TRBJ1-5
V gene: TRBV3-1
CDR3 protein: CASSQGSRQPQHF
CDR3 DNA: TGTGCCAGCAGCCAGGGGTCACGGCAGCCCCAGCATTTT

clone size: once
CDR3 length: 16
D gene: TRBD1
J gene: TRBJ1-5
V gene: TRBV7-8
CDR3 protein: CASSRSSGGLDQPQHF
CDR3 DNA: TGTGCCAGCAGCCGATCGTCAGGGGGCTTAGATCAGCCCCAGCATTTT

clone size: many
CDR3 length: 12
D gene: -
J gene: TRBJ1-1
V gene: TRBV4-2
CDR3 protein: CASSQRGTEAFF
CDR3 DNA: TGTGCCAGCAGCCAGCGTGGGACTGAAGCTTTCTTT

clone size: few
CDR3 length: 16
D gene: TRBD2
J gene: TRBJ2-2
V gene: TRBV5-1
CDR3 protein: CATTRAGTIGTGELFF
CDR3 DNA: TGCGCCACTACCAGAGCGGGAACGATTGGGACCGGGGAGCTGTTTTTT

clone size: -
CDR3 length: 15
D gene: -
J gene: TRBJ2-5
V gene: TRBV20-1
CDR3 protein: CSARDLGKVGETQYF
CDR3 DNA: TGCAGTGCTAGAGATCTGGGGAAAGTGGGGGAGACCCAGTACTTC

clone size: -
CDR3 length: 14
D gene: TRBD1
J gene: TRBJ1-2
V gene: TRBV2
CDR3 protein: CASTATEGARGYTF
CDR3 DNA: TGTGCCAGCACCGCAACAGAGGGGGCGCGTGGCTACACCTTC

clone size: -
CDR3 length: 15
D gene: TRBD2
J gene: TRBJ2-3
V gene: TRBV12-3/TRBV12-4
CDR3 protein: CASSPLAGGGDTQYF
CDR3 DNA: TGTGCCAGCAGCCCCTTGGCGGGAGGTGGAGATACGCAGTATTTT

clone size: -
CDR3 length: 18
D gene: TRBD1
J gene: TRBJ2-1
V gene: TRBV3-1
CDR3 protein: CTICLGTGTFGAGNEQFF
CDR3 DNA: TGTACCATCTGTCTCGGGACAGGGACGTTTGGGGCCGGCAATGAGCAGTTCTTC

clone size: -
CDR3 length: 14
D gene: -
J gene: TRBJ2-5
V gene: TRBV20-1
CDR3 protein: CSARDTQTQETQYF
CDR3 DNA: TGCAGTGCTAGAGATACGCAGACCCAAGAGACCCAGTACTTC

clone size: many
CDR3 length: 15
D gene: -
J gene: TRBJ2-3
V gene: TRBV9
CDR3 protein: CASSVGALGTDTQYF
CDR3 DNA: TGTGCCAGCAGCGTAGGGGCTCTTGGCACAGATACGCAGTATTTT

clone size: many
CDR3 length: 16
D gene: TRBD1
J gene: TRBJ2-1
V gene: TRBV10-3
CDR3 protein: CAIKEGDRGLDNEQFF
CDR3 DNA: TGTGCCATCAAAGAGGGGGACAGGGGGCTGGATAATGAGCAGTTCTTC

clone size: -
CDR3 length: 16
D gene: -
J gene: TRBJ2-7
V gene: TRBV20-1
CDR3 protein: CSARDSPGVGPDEQYF
CDR3 DNA: TGCAGTGCTAGAGATAGTCCCGGGGTTGGGCCGGACGAGCAGTACTTC

clone size: -
CDR3 length: 14
D gene: TRBD1
J gene: TRBJ2-5
V gene: TRBV5-5
CDR3 protein: CASSPTGYQETQYF
CDR3 DNA: TGTGCCAGCAGCCCGACAGGGTACCAAGAGACCCAGTACTTC

clone size: -
CDR3 length: 15
D gene: TRBD2
J gene: TRBJ2-1
V gene: TRBV20-1
CDR3 protein: CSARPLAGGINEQFF
CDR3 DNA: TGCAGTGCCAGGCCTCTAGCGGGAGGTATCAATGAGCAGTTCTTC

clone size: -
CDR3 length: 16
D gene: TRBD1
J gene: TRBJ2-7
V gene: TRBV7-2
CDR3 protein: CASSLMSGQFDYEQYF
CDR3 DNA: TGTGCCAGCAGCTTAATGTCGGGACAGTTCGACTACGAGCAGTACTTC

clone size: few
CDR3 length: 17
D gene: TRBD2
J gene: TRBJ2-3
V gene: TRBV7-8
CDR3 protein: CASSLGGWGGSTDTQYF
CDR3 DNA: TGTGCCAGCAGCTTGGGGGGTTGGGGCGGGAGTACAGATACGCAGTATTTT

clone size: many
CDR3 length: 17
D gene: TRBD2
J gene: TRBJ2-3
V gene: TRBV24-1
CDR3 protein: CATSDSGTSVYTDTQYF
CDR3 DNA: TGTGCCACCAGTGATTCCGGGACTAGCGTTTACACAGATACGCAGTATTTT

clone size: few
CDR3 length: 12
D gene: -
J gene: TRBJ2-7
V gene: TRBV24-1
CDR3 protein: CATSDQTYEQYF
CDR3 DNA: TGTGCCACCAGTGACCAGACCTACGAGCAGTACTTC

clone size: -
CDR3 length: 12
D gene: TRBD1
J gene: TRBJ2-1
V gene: TRBV29-1
CDR3 protein: CSVSTGDDEQFF
CDR3 DNA: TGCAGCGTCTCAACAGGGGACGATGAGCAGTTCTTC

clone size: few
CDR3 length: 15
D gene: -
J gene: TRBJ2-3
V gene: TRBV20-1
CDR3 protein: CSAPRTAKDTDTQYF
CDR3 DNA: TGCAGTGCTCCCCGGACTGCAAAGGACACAGATACGCAGTATTTT

clone size: few
CDR3 length: 15
D gene: -
J gene: TRBJ1-1
V gene: TRBV29-1
CDR3 protein: CSVAGTALSNTEAFF
CDR3 DNA: TGCAGCGTAGCCGGGACCGCACTTTCGAACACTGAAGCTTTCTTT

clone size: many
CDR3 length: 13
D gene: -
J gene: TRBJ1-1
V gene: TRBV7-6
CDR3 protein: CASSLGTNTEAFF
CDR3 DNA: TGTGCCAGCAGCTTAGGTACGAACACTGAAGCTTTCTTT

clone size: -
CDR3 length: 16
D gene: TRBD1
J gene: TRBJ2-5
V gene: TRBV6-4
CDR3 protein: CASSDPTGQVQETQYF
CDR3 DNA: TGTGCCAGCAGTGACCCGACTGGACAGGTCCAAGAGACCCAGTACTTC

clone size: -
CDR3 length: 12
D gene: -
J gene: TRBJ2-1
V gene: TRBV2
CDR3 protein: CASSEGDNEQFF
CDR3 DNA: TGTGCCAGCAGTGAAGGGGACAATGAGCAGTTCTTC

clone size: few
CDR3 length: 12
D gene: TRBD1
J gene: TRBJ1-1
V gene: TRBV24-1
CDR3 protein: CATSEQGTEAFF
CDR3 DNA: TGTGCCACCAGTGAACAGGGGACTGAAGCTTTCTTT

clone size: few
CDR3 length: 16
D gene: TRBD2
J gene: TRBJ2-1
V gene: TRBV12-3/TRBV12-4
CDR3 protein: CASSLSGRASANEQFF
CDR3 DNA: TGTGCCAGCAGCCTATCAGGGAGGGCCTCGGCCAATGAGCAGTTCTTC

clone size: -
CDR3 length: 12
D gene: -
J gene: TRBJ2-6
V gene: TRBV20-1
CDR3 protein: CSAPDRANVLTF
CDR3 DNA: TGCAGTGCCCCGGACAGGGCCAACGTCCTGACTTTC

clone size: -
CDR3 length: 13
D gene: -
J gene: TRBJ1-1
V gene: TRBV5-1
CDR3 protein: CASRSIIGVEAFF
CDR3 DNA: TGCGCCAGCAGGTCCATCATTGGGGTTGAAGCTTTCTTT

clone size: -
CDR3 length: 16
D gene: TRBD1
J gene: TRBJ2-2
V gene: TRBV28
CDR3 protein: CASILGQAIFTGELFF
CDR3 DNA: TGTGCCAGCATCCTGGGACAGGCTATTTTCACCGGGGAGCTGTTTTTT

clone size: -
CDR3 length: 12
D gene: -
J gene: TRBJ2-7
V gene: TRBV20-1
CDR3 protein: CSAPGGRSEQYF
CDR3 DNA: TGCAGTGCCCCCGGGGGGCGTAGCGAGCAGTACTTC

clone size: -
CDR3 length: 14
D gene: -
J gene: TRBJ1-1
V gene: TRBV28
CDR3 protein: CASSLTRGDTEAFF
CDR3 DNA: TGTGCCAGCAGTTTAACTCGGGGGGACACTGAAGCTTTCTTT

clone size: -
CDR3 length: 14
D gene: -
J gene: TRBJ1-5
V gene: TRBV4-1
CDR3 protein: CASSERTVNQPQHF
CDR3 DNA: TGCGCCAGCAGCGAGAGAACAGTCAATCAGCCCCAGCATTTT

clone size: -
CDR3 length: 13
D gene: -
J gene: TRBJ1-1
V gene: TRBV6-1
CDR3 protein: CASSAEGNTEAFF
CDR3 DNA: TGTGCCAGCAGTGCAGAGGGGAACACTGAAGCTTTCTTT

clone size: -
CDR3 length: 17
D gene: TRBD1
J gene: TRBJ2-1
V gene: TRBV5-1
CDR3 protein: CASSLGQGDGSYNEQFF
CDR3 DNA: TGCGCCAGCAGCTTGGGGCAGGGGGATGGATCCTACAATGAGCAGTTCTTC

clone size: few
CDR3 length: 16
D gene: TRBD2
J gene: TRBJ2-5
V gene: TRBV3-1
CDR3 protein: CASSPSLGEGEETQYF
CDR3 DNA: TGTGCCAGCAGCCCCAGTCTGGGGGAGGGAGAAGAGACCCAGTACTTC

clone size: few
CDR3 length: 16
D gene: TRBD2
J gene: TRBJ2-1
V gene: TRBV11-2
CDR3 protein: CASSLGTSGNYNEQFF
CDR3 DNA: TGTGCCAGCAGCTTAGGGACTAGCGGGAACTACAATGAGCAGTTCTTC

clone size: -
CDR3 length: 16
D gene: TRBD2
J gene: TRBJ2-1
V gene: TRBV24-1
CDR3 protein: CATSDLVREVVNEQFF
CDR3 DNA: TGTGCCACCAGTGATTTGGTGCGGGAGGTAGTGAATGAGCAGTTCTTC

clone size: -
CDR3 length: 17
D gene: TRBD2
J gene: TRBJ2-5
V gene: TRBV20-1
CDR3 protein: CSARDPLSGRAGETQYF
CDR3 DNA: TGCAGTGCTAGAGATCCGCTTAGCGGGAGGGCCGGGGAGACCCAGTACTTC

clone size: few
CDR3 length: 18
D gene: TRBD2
J gene: TRBJ2-2
V gene: TRBV5-1
CDR3 protein: CASSLEASGRALTGELFF
CDR3 DNA: TGCGCCAGCAGCTTGGAGGCTAGCGGGAGGGCCCTCACCGGGGAGCTGTTTTTT

clone size: few
CDR3 length: 13
D gene: -
J gene: TRBJ1-2
V gene: TRBV12-3/TRBV12-4
CDR3 protein: CASSLYRSYGYTF
CDR3 DNA: TGTGCCAGCAGTTTATACAGGAGCTATGGCTACACCTTC

clone size: -
CDR3 length: 14
D gene: TRBD2
J gene: TRBJ2-3
V gene: TRBV24-1
CDR3 protein: CATGEGRAVDTQYF
CDR3 DNA: TGTGCCACCGGAGAGGGGAGGGCTGTAGATACGCAGTATTTT

clone size: few
CDR3 length: 13
D gene: -
J gene: TRBJ2-5
V gene: TRBV11-2
CDR3 protein: CASSFTYQETQYF
CDR3 DNA: TGTGCCAGCAGCTTCACGTACCAAGAGACCCAGTACTTC

clone size: few
CDR3 length: 16
D gene: TRBD2
J gene: TRBJ2-5
V gene: TRBV6-1
CDR3 protein: CASSEWEGLSGETQYF
CDR3 DNA: TGTGCCAGCAGTGAATGGGAGGGCCTGTCTGGAGAGACCCAGTACTTC

clone size: -
CDR3 length: 12
D gene: -
J gene: TRBJ2-1
V gene: TRBV6-4
CDR3 protein: CASSDSENEQFF
CDR3 DNA: TGTGCCAGCAGTGACTCGGAGAATGAGCAGTTCTTC

clone size: -
CDR3 length: 14
D gene: TRBD1
J gene: TRBJ2-5
V gene: TRBV29-1
CDR3 protein: CSVGPGQGGETQYF
CDR3 DNA: TGCAGCGTTGGGCCGGGACAGGGGGGAGAGACCCAGTACTTC

clone size: few
CDR3 length: 16
D gene: -
J gene: TRBJ2-4
V gene: TRBV29-1
CDR3 protein: CSVEVQGLWAKNIQYF
CDR3 DNA: TGCAGCGTTGAAGTCCAGGGGTTATGGGCCAAAAACATTCAGTACTTC

clone size: many
CDR3 length: 18
D gene: -
J gene: TRBJ2-2
V gene: TRBV15
CDR3 protein: CATSRDRGRLKETGELFF
CDR3 DNA: TGTGCCACCAGCAGAGATAGGGGCAGGCTGAAGGAAACCGGGGAGCTGTTTTTT

clone size: few
CDR3 length: 15
D gene: -
J gene: TRBJ2-1
V gene: TRBV11-3
CDR3 protein: CASSRGAQRGGEQFF
CDR3 DNA: TGTGCCAGCAGCAGAGGGGCTCAGAGGGGGGGGGAGCAGTTCTTC